A selection of T cell receptor beta chains follows, all from one sample in a study of blood T cell repertoires in COVID-19. Here immunoSEQ multiplex PCR was the method, and the copy in TCRdb shows in-frame clones only, minus some. The repertoire holds 500,000 or so clones, with around 90% as singletons. Sequencing input: PBMCs or T cells enriched from blood (not recorded which). The receptors stem from a woman under 30 who had recovered from COVID-19. Both conserved end residues are part of each CDR3. A D gene is named only where the DNA matches it firmly. Size is stated for part of the rows, as once, few or many counts, or as a class when the clone is expanded.

J | V | size | D | CDR3 | DNA
TRBJ2-3 | TRBV3-1/TRBV3-2 | - | - | CASSRKRGSPTDTQYF | TGTGCCAGCAGCCGAAAAAGGGGAAGCCCCACAGATACGCAGTATTTT
TRBJ2-4 | TRBV6-6 | once | - | CASSGAGEPKNIQYF | TGTGCCAGCAGTGGGGCAGGGGAACCCAAAAACATTCAGTACTTC
TRBJ1-1 | TRBV5-6 | - | TRBD1 | CASSPGTGRVSEAFF | TGTGCCAGCAGTCCCGGGACAGGGCGGGTATCTGAAGCTTTCTTT
TRBJ2-1 | TRBV12-5 | few | TRBD2 | CASALGLAGYEQFF | TGTGCTAGTGCCCTCGGACTAGCGGGGTATGAGCAGTTCTTC
TRBJ1-2 | TRBV27 | - | - | CASSLGGLYGYTF | TGTGCCAGCAGTTTGGGCGGACTCTATGGCTACACCTTC
TRBJ2-2 | TRBV7-2 | - | TRBD2 | CASSFLAGGTGELFF | TGTGCCAGCAGCTTCCTAGCGGGGGGCACCGGGGAGCTGTTTTTT
TRBJ2-3 | TRBV27 | - | - | CASSQRGATQYF | TGTGCCAGCAGTCAACGAGGCGCTACGCAGTATTTT
TRBJ2-3 | TRBV19 | - | TRBD1 | CASSLTQGGADTQYF | TGTGCCAGTAGTCTCACACAGGGGGGCGCAGATACGCAGTATTTT
TRBJ1-3 | TRBV5-4 | - | - | CASSPRSGSGNTIYF | TGTGCCAGCAGCCCCAGATCAGGGTCGGGAAACACCATATATTTT
TRBJ2-5 | TRBV5-4 | - | - | CASSPGGREETQYF | TGTGCCAGCAGCCCTGGGGGCAGGGAAGAGACCCAGTACTTC